This T cell receptor beta chain derives from a study of blood T cells in healthy people across ages. Study context: Using template switching, researchers captured about one barcoded beta molecule for each two T cells.

Points from the study as a whole: Comparison with aged donors showed that long-lived donors had more naive CD4+ cells and higher diversity. Getting older went along with TCR beta diversity per million T cells dropping roughly linearly.

Primed by a sample-barcoded 5' primer and a J-beta primer mix, a second PCR proceeded for roughly 6 to 12 cycles. TCRdb re-called the 5' RACE reads with MiXCR, one entry per CDR3 protein. The repertoire holds around 820,000 distinct CDR3 sequences, with 20% to 25% as singletons. About this clonotype: Its target is not known.

The V gene's germline CDR1 is SQVTM and CDR2 ANQGSEA. The CDR3 consists of 12 residues. Trimming took off 4 bases at V and 3 bases at J, with 7 bases between the two ends. These sequences were also reported in another study, on T cells of mothers and their children. In that study: Primer M1S, used in the second PCR, introduced sample barcodes and 2-4 random nucleotides.

The receptor was isolated from a boy between 5 and 17 years old in good health. The sequenced sample was blood. The rearrangement links TRBV29-1 to TRBJ1-3; D is ambiguous. CDR3 in DNA: TGCAGCGTTGGCGGATATGGAAACACCATATATTTT. This translates into CSVGGYGNTIYF.